This passage covers 3 T cell receptor beta chains from one sample sequenced in a study of PD-L1 blockade in urothelial cancer. Measured with immunoSEQ multiplex PCR; TCRdb has only the in-frame clones, and not every one. This table holds approximately 110,000 clones, roughly 88% found once. The source material was PBMCs, sampled around atezolizumab (anti-PD-L1) treatment. All receptors come from a middle-aged man with urothelial cancer.

The genes are TRBV28 and TRBJ1-6; the D gene is possibly TRBD1 (5 bases). The germline V gene has CDR1 MDHEN and CDR2 SYDVKM. The CDR3 has 16 residues. The V end was cut by 5 bases, the J end by 14 bases, with 25 bases between. This chain's CDR3 is CASSPWTGGRSVALHF. CDR3 sequence (DNA): TGTGCCAGCAGTCCCTGGACGGGGGGACGGAGTGTGGCCCTCCACTTT.

The rearrangement links TRBV25-1 to TRBJ2-1; possible D gene TRBD2, 7 bases. This CDR3 is built from 16 residues. V shed 5 bases and J shed 4 bases, with 18 bases lying between them. Germline V gene lookup returns CDR1 MGHDK and CDR2 SYGVNS. The CDR3 DNA reads TGTGCCAGCAGTATGCGGAGGGGGACTATTTACAATGAGCAGTTCTTC. Protein product: CASSMRRGTIYNEQFF.

The chain combines TRBV7-3 with TRBJ2-3; TRBD2 is a possible D gene (6 bases). The CDR3 spans 13 residues. Deletions cut 1 base from V and 5 bases from J, with 7 bases between. Germline V gene lookup returns CDR1 SGHTA and CDR2 FQGTGA. The CDR3 DNA sequence: TGTGCCAGCAGCTTAAAGGGAGGAGATACGCAGTATTTT. This sequence encodes CASSLKGGDTQYF.